A single sample is the source of the 3 T cell receptor beta chains below, sequenced in a study of cytomegalovirus exposure and HLA in healthy donors. TCRdb's copy holds only in-frame clones and misses some; the assay was immunoSEQ multiplex PCR. The top ten clones hold about 6% of a sample with more than 100,000 clones, 88% of them seen once. The sequenced sample consisted of PBMCs. The receptor source for this set is a young woman in good health and CMV-seropositive.

The chain is built from TRBV7-3 and TRBJ2-3; 7 positions agree with TRBD1. The V segment lost 7 bases and the J segment 2 bases; nucleotides outside the gene matches: 6. The CDR3 loop spans 14 amino acids. The germline gives CDR1 SGHTA, CDR2 FQGTGA. The CDR3 is CASKRTGPTDTQYF. In DNA form, the CDR3 reads TGTGCCAGCAAACGGACAGGACCCACAGATACGCAGTATTTT. Full variable domain (missing parts from reference TRBV7-3 and TRBJ2-3): GAGVSQTPSNKVTEKGKYVELRCDPISGHTALYWYRQSLGQGPEFLIYFQGTGAADDSGLPNDRFFAVRPEGSVSTLKIQRTERGDSAVYLCASKRTGPTDTQYFGPGTRLTVL.

Points on this clone: The identical CDR3 is also encoded by other nucleotide sequences in the sample. The J gene is TRBJ1-1, the V gene TRBV5-1, with no clear D. The CDR3 is made up of 13 amino acids. Germline CDR1 reads SGHRS; CDR2 reads YFSETQ. V was pared by 0 bases and J by 1 base, with 4 bases between. The CDR3 region is CASSLAENTEAFF. DNA for the CDR3: TGCGCCAGCAGCTTGGCAGAGAACACTGAAGCTTTCTTT.

The genes are TRBV2 and TRBJ2-7, with TRBD2 identical over 8 bases. The J segment lost 4 bases and the V segment lost 3 bases, leaving 5 bases of the junction unmatched. The CDR3 length is 14 residues. The germline CDR1 and CDR2 sequences are SNHLY and FYNNEI. In DNA form, the CDR3 reads TGTGCCAGCAGTGATACTAGCGGAGAATACGAGCAGTACTTC. Amino acid sequence: CASSDTSGEYEQYF.